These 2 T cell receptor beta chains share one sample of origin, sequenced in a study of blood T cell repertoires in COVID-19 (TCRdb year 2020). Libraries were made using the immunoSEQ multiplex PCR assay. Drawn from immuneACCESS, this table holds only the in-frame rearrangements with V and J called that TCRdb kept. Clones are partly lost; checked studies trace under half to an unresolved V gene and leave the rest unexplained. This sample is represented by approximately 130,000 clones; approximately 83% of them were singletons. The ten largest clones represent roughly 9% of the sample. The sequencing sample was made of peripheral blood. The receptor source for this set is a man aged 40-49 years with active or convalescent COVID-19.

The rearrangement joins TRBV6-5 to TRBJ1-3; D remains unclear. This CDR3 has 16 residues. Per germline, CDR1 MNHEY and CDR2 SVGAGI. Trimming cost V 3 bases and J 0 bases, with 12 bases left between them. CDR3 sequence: CASSYWKASSGNTIYF. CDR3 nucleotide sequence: TGTGCCAGCAGTTATTGGAAGGCTAGCTCTGGAAACACCATATATTTT.

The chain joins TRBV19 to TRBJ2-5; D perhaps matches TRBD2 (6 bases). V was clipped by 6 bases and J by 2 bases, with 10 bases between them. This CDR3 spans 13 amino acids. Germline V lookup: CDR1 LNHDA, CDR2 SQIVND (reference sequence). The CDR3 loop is CASSAEGQETQYF. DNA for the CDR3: TGTGCCAGTAGCGCGGAGGGTCAAGAGACCCAGTACTTC.